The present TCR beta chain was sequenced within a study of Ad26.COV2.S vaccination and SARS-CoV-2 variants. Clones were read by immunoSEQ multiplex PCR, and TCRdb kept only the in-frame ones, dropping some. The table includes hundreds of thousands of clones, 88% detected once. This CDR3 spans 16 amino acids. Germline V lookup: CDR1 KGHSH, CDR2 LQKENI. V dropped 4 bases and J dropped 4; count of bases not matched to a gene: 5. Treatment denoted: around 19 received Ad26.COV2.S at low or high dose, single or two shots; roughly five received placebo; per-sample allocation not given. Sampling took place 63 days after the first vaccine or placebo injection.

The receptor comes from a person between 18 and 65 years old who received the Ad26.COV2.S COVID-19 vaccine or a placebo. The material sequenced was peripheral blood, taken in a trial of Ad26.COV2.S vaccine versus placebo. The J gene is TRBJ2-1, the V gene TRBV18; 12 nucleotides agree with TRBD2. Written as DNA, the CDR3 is TGTGCCAGCTCACTAGGGACTAGCGGGCCGTACAATGAGCAGTTCTTC. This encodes CASSLGTSGPYNEQFF.